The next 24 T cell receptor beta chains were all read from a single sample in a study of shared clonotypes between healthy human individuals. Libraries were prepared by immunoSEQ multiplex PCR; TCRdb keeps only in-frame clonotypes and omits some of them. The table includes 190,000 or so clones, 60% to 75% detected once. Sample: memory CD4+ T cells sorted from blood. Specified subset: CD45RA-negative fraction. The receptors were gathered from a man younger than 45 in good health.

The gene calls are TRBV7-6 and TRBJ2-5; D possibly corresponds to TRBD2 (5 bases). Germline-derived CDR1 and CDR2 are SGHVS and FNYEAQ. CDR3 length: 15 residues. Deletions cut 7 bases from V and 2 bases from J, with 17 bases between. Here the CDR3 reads CASTSRLFPQETQYF. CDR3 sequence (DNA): TGTGCCAGCACCTCACGACTATTCCCTCAAGAGACCCAGTACTTC.

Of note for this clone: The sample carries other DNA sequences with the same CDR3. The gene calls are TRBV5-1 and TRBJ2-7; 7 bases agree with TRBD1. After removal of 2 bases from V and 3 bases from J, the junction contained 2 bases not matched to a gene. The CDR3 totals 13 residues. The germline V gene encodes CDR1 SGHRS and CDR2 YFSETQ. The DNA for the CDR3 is TGCGCCAGCAGCTTTCCAGGGGGCTACGAGCAGTACTTC. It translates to CASSFPGGYEQYF.

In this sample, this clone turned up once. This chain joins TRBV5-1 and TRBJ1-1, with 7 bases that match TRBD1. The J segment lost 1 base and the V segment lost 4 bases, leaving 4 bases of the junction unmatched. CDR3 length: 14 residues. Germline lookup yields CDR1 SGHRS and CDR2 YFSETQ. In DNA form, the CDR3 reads TGCGCCAGCAGCACCCGACAGGGGAACACTGAAGCTTTCTTT. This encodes CASSTRQGNTEAFF.

Here the CDR3 reads CASSLQLTSTDTQYF. Written as DNA, the CDR3 is TGTGCCAGCAGCTTACAACTAACTAGCACAGATACGCAGTATTTT. The rearrangement links TRBV11-1 to TRBJ2-3; D remains unclear. The CDR3 sequence is 15 residues long. The germline V gene encodes CDR1 SGHAT and CDR2 FQDESV (reference sequence). Between the trimmed V and J ends, which lost 2 bases and 0 bases, there was a span of 9 bases.

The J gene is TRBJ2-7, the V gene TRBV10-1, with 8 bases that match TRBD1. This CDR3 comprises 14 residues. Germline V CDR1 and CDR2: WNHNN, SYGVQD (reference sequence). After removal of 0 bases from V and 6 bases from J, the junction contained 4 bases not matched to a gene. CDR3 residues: CASSESDRAGEQYF. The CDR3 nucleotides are TGCGCCAGCAGTGAGTCGGACAGGGCGGGCGAGCAGTACTTC.

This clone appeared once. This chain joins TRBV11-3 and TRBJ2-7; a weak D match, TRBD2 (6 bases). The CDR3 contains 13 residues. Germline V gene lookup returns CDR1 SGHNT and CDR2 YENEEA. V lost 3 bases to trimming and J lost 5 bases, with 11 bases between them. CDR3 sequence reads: CASSLLAGHEQYF. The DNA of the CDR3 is TGTGCCAGCAGCTTGTTGGCGGGGCACGAGCAGTACTTC.

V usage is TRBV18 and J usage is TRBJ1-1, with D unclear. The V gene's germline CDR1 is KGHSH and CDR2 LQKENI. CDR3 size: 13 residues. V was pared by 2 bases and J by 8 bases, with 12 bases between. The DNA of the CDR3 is TGTGCCAGCTCACCATCCTCCAAGGAAGAAGCTTTCTTT. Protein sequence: CASSPSSKEEAFF.

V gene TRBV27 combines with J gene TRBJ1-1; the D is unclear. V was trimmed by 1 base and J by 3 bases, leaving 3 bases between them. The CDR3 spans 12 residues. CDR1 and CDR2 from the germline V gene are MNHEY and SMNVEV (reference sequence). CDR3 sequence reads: CASSLFHTEAFF. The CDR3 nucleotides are TGTGCCAGCAGTTTATTCCACACTGAAGCTTTCTTT.

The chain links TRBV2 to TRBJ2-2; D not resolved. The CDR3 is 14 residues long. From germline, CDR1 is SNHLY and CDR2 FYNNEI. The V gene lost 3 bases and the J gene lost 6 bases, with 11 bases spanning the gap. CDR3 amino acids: CASSEVSPPGELFF. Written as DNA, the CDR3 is TGTGCCAGCAGTGAGGTTTCGCCCCCCGGGGAGCTGTTTTTT.

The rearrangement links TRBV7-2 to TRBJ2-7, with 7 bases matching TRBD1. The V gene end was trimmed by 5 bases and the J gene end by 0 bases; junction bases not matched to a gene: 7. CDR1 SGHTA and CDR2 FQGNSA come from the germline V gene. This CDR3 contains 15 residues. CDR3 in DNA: TGTGCCAGCAGCCAACAACAGGGGACCTCCTACGAGCAGTACTTC. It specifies CASSQQQGTSYEQYF. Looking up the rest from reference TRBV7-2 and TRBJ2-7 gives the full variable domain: GAGVSQSPSNKVTEKGKDVELRCDPISGHTALYWYRQSLGQGLEFLIYFQGNSAPDKSGLPSDRFSAERTGGSVSTLTIQRTQQEDSAVYLCASSQQQGTSYEQYFGPGTRLTVT.

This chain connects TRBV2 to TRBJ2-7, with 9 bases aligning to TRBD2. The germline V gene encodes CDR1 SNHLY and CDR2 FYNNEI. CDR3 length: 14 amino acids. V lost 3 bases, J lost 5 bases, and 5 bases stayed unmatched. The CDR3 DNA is TGTGCCAGCAGTGATCTAGCGGGATTCAACGAGCAGTACTTC. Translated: CASSDLAGFNEQYF.

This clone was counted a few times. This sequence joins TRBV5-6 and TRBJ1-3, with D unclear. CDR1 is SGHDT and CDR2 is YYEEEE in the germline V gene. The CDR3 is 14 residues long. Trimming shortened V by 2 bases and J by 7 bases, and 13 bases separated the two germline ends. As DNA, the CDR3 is TGTGCCAGCAGCTTCAGGACCTACGGGAACACCATATATTTT. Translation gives CASSFRTYGNTIYF. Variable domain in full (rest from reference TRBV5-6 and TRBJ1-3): DAGVTQSPTHLIKTRGQQVTLRCSPKSGHDTVSWYQQALGQGPQFIFQYYEEEERQRGNFPDRFSGHQFPNYSSELNVNALLLGDSALYLCASSFRTYGNTIYFGEGSWLTVV.

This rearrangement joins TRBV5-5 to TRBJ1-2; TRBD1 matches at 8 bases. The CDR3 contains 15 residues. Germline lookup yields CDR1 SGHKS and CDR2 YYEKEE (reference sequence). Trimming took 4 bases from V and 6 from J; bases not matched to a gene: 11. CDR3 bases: TGTGCCAGCAGCCCGACCAGACAGGGGAGGAATGGCTACACCTTC. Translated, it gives CASSPTRQGRNGYTF.

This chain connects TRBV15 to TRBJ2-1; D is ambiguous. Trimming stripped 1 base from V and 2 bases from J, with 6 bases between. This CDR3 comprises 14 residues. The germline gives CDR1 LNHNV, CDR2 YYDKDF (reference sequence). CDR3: CATSRGAAYNEQFF. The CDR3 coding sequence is TGTGCCACCAGCAGAGGGGCGGCCTACAATGAGCAGTTCTTC.

The CDR3 is CASSFSGGGAYEQYF. DNA of the CDR3: TGTGCCAGCAGTTTCTCCGGAGGTGGGGCCTACGAGCAGTACTTC. The chain uses TRBV27 and TRBJ2-7; D is perhaps TRBD2 (5 bases). V was trimmed by 3 bases and J by 2 bases, leaving 14 bases between them. The CDR3 runs 15 residues. CDR1 is MNHEY and CDR2 is SMNVEV in the germline V gene (reference sequence).

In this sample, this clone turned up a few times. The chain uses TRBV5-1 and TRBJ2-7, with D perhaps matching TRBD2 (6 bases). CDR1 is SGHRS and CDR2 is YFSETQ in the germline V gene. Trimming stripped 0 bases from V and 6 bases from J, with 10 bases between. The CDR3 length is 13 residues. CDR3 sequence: CASSLAGSPEQYF. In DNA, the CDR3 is TGCGCCAGCAGCTTGGCCGGGAGTCCCGAGCAGTACTTC.

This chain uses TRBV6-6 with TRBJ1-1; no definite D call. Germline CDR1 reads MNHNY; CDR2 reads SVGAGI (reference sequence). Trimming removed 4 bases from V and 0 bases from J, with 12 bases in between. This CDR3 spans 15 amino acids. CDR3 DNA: TGTGCCAGCAGTTTGGGTCAGCGAATGAACACTGAAGCTTTCTTT. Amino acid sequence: CASSLGQRMNTEAFF.

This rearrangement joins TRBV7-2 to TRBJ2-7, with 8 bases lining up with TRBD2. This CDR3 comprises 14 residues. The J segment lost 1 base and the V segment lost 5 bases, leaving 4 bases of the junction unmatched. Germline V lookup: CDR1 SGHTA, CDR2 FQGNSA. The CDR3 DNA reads TGTGCCAGCAGCAATAGCGGGGCTTCCTACGAGCAGTACTTC. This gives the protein CASSNSGASYEQYF.

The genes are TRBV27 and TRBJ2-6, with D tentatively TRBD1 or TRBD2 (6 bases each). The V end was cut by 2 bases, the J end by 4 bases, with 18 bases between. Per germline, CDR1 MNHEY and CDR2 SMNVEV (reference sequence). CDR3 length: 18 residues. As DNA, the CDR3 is TGTGCCAGCAGTTTAGACCCCCCGGGGGCGGGCGGGGCCAACGTCCTGACTTTC. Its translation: CASSLDPPGAGGANVLTF.

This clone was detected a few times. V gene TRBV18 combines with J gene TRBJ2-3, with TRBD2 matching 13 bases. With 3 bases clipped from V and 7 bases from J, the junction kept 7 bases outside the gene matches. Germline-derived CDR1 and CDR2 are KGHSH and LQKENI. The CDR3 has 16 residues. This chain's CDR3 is CASSPRGLAGVYTQYF. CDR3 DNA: TGTGCCAGCTCACCGAGAGGACTAGCGGGAGTGTATACGCAGTATTTT.

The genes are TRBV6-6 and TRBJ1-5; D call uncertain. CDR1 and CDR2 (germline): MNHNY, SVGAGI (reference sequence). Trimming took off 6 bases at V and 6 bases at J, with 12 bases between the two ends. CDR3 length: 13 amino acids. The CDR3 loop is CASRGLGSQPQHF. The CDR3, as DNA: TGTGCCAGCAGGGGGTTAGGTAGTCAGCCCCAGCATTTT.

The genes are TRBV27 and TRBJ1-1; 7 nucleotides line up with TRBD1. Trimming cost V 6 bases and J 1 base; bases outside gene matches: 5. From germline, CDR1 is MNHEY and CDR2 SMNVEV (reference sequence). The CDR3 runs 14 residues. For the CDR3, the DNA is TGTGCCAGCAGCTTAAGACAGGGGAACACTGAAGCTTTCTTT. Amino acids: CASSLRQGNTEAFF.

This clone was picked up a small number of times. This CDR3 is CASTSSPPGLAPDTQYF. CDR3 sequence (DNA): TGTGCCAGCACCTCCTCTCCCCCCGGACTAGCGCCAGATACGCAGTATTTT. V is TRBV7-6 and J is TRBJ2-3; 9 bases align to TRBD2. Germline V gene data show CDR1 as SGHVS and CDR2 as FNYEAQ. V trimming: 7 bases; J trimming: 4 bases; junction bases outside the gene matches: 15. There are 17 residues in the CDR3.

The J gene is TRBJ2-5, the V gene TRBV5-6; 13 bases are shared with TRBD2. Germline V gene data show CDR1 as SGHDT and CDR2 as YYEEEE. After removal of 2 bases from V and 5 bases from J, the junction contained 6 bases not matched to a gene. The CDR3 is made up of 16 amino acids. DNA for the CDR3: TGTGCCAGCAGCTTACGACCGGGACTAGCGGGGGAGACCCAGTACTTC. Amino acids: CASSLRPGLAGETQYF.